This T cell receptor (beta chain) is from a study of cytomegalovirus exposure and HLA in healthy donors. Study-wide points: In an earlier analysis, most TCR beta V segments were productive about 87% or about 30% of the time.

The PCR used 60 Vbeta and 13 Jbeta primers. The protocol was immunoSEQ multiplex PCR, while the TCRdb copy is restricted to in-frame clones and leaves out a portion. The data contain around 140,000 clones, 80% of them singletons. This CDR3 contains 15 residues. Between the trimmed V and J ends, which lost 6 bases and 5 bases, there was a span of 16 bases. From germline, CDR1 is MNHEY and CDR2 SMNVEV (reference sequence). Of note for this clone: What it binds is unknown.

The sequenced sample was PBMCs. This chain uses TRBV27 with TRBJ1-4, with a tentative D call TRBD1 (5 bases). This sequence was found in a man aged 35 to 55 in good health and CMV-seronegative. The CDR3 sequence is CASRFTGLTNEKLFF. For the CDR3, the DNA is TGTGCCAGCAGATTCACGGGACTGACCAATGAAAAACTGTTTTTT. Using reference TRBV27 and TRBJ1-4 for the parts outside the CDR3, the full variable domain is EAQVTQNPRYLITVTGKKLTVTCSQNMNHEYMSWYRQDPGLGLRQIYYSMNVEVTDKGDVPEGYKVSRKEKRNFPLILESPSPNQTSLYFCASRFTGLTNEKLFFGSGTQLSVL.